The 6 T cell receptor beta chains below all came from one sample that was sequenced in a study of T cell changes during pregnancy in multiple sclerosis. TCRdb's copy holds only in-frame clones and misses some; the assay was immunoSEQ multiplex PCR. This sample yields some 70,000 clones, of which about 92% are seen a single time; approximately 3% belongs to the top ten. The sample in question was CD8+ T cells from peripheral blood mononuclear cells, obtained in the third trimester of pregnancy. These receptors originate from a female donor in good health, enrolled as a control in a pregnancy study.

The chain carries TRBV29-1 and TRBJ1-2, with D possibly TRBD1 on 6 matching bases. With 2 bases removed from V and 2 bases from J, the gap between germline ends came to 15 bases. Germline loops: CDR1 SQVTM, CDR2 ANQGSEA. This CDR3 has 15 residues. The CDR3 DNA reads as TGCAGCGTTGAAAGCCAAGGACAGTCCAACTATGGCTACACCTTC. Translating it yields CSVESQGQSNYGYTF.

The chain uses TRBV2 and TRBJ2-3; 7 bases match TRBD1. The CDR3 has 13 amino acids. The germline V gene has CDR1 SNHLY and CDR2 FYNNEI. Germline trimming cut 7 bases from V and 3 bases from J; bases unmatched to any gene: 4. The CDR3 bases are TGTGCCAGCACCGACAGGGTGACAGATACGCAGTATTTT. This sequence encodes CASTDRVTDTQYF.

The rearrangement uses TRBV6-5 and TRBJ2-7; possibly TRBD2 for D (6 bases). The germline V gene has CDR1 MNHEY and CDR2 SVGAGI. V dropped 2 bases and J dropped 4 bases, with 12 bases sitting between them. The CDR3 runs 14 residues. CDR3 in amino acids: CASSYKGTFYEQYF. The CDR3 bases are TGTGCCAGCAGTTACAAGGGGACTTTTTACGAGCAGTACTTC.

The chain recombines TRBV5-1 with TRBJ1-2; D call uncertain. CDR3 length: 12 residues. CDR1 is SGHRS and CDR2 is YFSETQ in the germline V gene. The V end lost 4 bases, the J end lost 3 bases, and 7 bases lay between the germline ends. The CDR3 sequence is CASSPEDYGYTF. The DNA of the CDR3 is TGCGCCAGCAGCCCCGAGGACTATGGCTACACCTTC.

The chain carries TRBV4-3 and TRBJ1-1; perhaps TRBD1 as D (5 bases). V gave up 0 bases and J gave up 3 bases, with 11 bases separating them. The CDR3 extends over 15 amino acids. Germline assignment: CDR1 LGHNA and CDR2 YSLEER. CDR3 region: CASSQDHKGYTEAFF. CDR3 coding DNA: TGCGCCAGCAGCCAAGATCATAAGGGGTACACTGAAGCTTTCTTT.

V is TRBV5-6 and J is TRBJ1-2, with D hard to call. Per the germline V gene, CDR1 is SGHDT and CDR2 is YYEEEE. The CDR3 runs 14 residues. V lost 0 bases and J 0 bases, leaving 6 bases between the germline ends. This CDR3 is CASSLARANYGYTF. CDR3 nucleotides: TGTGCCAGCAGCTTGGCGCGAGCTAACTATGGCTACACCTTC.